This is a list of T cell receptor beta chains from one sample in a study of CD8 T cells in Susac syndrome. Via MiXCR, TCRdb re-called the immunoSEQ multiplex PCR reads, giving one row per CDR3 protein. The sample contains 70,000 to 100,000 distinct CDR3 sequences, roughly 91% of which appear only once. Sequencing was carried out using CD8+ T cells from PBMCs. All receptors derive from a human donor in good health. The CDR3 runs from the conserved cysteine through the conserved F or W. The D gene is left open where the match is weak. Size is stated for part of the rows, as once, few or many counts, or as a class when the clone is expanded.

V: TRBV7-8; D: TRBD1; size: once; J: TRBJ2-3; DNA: TGTGCCAGCAGCTTAGACGTGACAGGGGCAGATACGCAGTATTTT; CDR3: CASSLDVTGADTQYF
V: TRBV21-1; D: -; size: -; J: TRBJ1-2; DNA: TGTGCCAGCAGCAAGGAGGATTGTCGTAACTATGGCTACACCTTC; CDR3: CASSKEDCRNYGYTF
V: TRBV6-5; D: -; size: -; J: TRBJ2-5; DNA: TGTGCCAGCAGTTACTCTGGTAGCCCGGACCAAGAGACCCAGTACTTC; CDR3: CASSYSGSPDQETQYF
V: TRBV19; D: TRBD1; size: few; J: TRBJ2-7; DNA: TGTGCCAGTAGTCGGACAGGGGGGAACGAGCAGTACTTC; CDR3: CASSRTGGNEQYF
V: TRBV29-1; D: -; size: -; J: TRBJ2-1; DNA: TGCAGCGTTGGGGGAGATGAGCAGTTCTTC; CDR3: CSVGGDEQFF
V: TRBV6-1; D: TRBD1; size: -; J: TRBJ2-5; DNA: TGTGCCAGCAGTCCTAGGAGGACAGGGGGCCTCCAAGAGACCCAGTACTTC; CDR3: CASSPRRTGGLQETQYF
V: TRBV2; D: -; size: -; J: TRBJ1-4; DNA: TGTGCCAGCGCGGCAGTAGCAACTAATGAAAAACTGTTTTTT; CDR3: CASAAVATNEKLFF
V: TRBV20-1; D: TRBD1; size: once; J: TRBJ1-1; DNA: TGCAGTGCTACCCAGGGGAGGGGGCCGAGGAAGGGCACTGAAGCTTTCTTT; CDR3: CSATQGRGPRKGTEAFF
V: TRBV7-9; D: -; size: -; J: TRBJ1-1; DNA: TGTGCCAGCAGCCCCGGAGAGCTTATGAACACTGAAGCTTTCTTT; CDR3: CASSPGELMNTEAFF
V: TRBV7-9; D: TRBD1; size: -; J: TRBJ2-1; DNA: TGTGCCAGCAGCTCGCTGGACAGGGGAGCGTTGAATGAGCAGTTCTTC; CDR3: CASSSLDRGALNEQFF
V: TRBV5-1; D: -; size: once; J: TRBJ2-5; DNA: TGCGCCAGCAGTCCGCTCCTAGCGCGAGAGACCCAGTACTTC; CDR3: CASSPLLARETQYF
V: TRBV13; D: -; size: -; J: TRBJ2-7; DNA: TGTGCCAGCAGCTTAGGGGGGTCCAATTCCTACGAGCAGTACTTC; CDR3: CASSLGGSNSYEQYF
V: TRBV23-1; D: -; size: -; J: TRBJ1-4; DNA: TGCGCCAGCAGTCACCCATCGACAGGCCCGGGCGATGAAAAACTGTTTTTT; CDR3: CASSHPSTGPGDEKLFF
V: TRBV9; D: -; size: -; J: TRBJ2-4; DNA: TGTGCCAGCAGCCCGGGGGGACAGCTTAAAAACATTCAGTACTTC; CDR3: CASSPGGQLKNIQYF
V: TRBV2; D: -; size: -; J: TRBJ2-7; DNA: TGTGCCAGCAGTGAGGCGAGCCTTCCGTACTTC; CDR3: CASSEASLPYF
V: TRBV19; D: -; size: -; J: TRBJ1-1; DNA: TGTGCCAGTAGTATGTACGACCCGGCTGAAGCTTTCTTT; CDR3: CASSMYDPAEAFF
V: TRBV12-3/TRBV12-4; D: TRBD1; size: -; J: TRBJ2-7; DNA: TGTGCCAGCAGTTTCGCACGACAGGGGAAGAAGTACGAGCAGTACTTC; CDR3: CASSFARQGKKYEQYF
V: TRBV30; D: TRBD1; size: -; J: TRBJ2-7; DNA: TGTGCCTGGAGCCCAGGGACAGGTACCTACGAGCAGTACTTC; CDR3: CAWSPGTGTYEQYF
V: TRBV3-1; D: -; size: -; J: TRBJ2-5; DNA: TGTGCCAGCAGCCAAGGGGCCTATTGGGAGACCCAGTACTTC; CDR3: CASSQGAYWETQYF
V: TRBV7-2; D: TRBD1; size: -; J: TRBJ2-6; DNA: TGTGCCAGCAGCTTGGGGACAGGGGTCTCTGGGGCCAACGTCCTGACTTTC; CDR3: CASSLGTGVSGANVLTF
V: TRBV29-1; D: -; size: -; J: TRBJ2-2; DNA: TGCAGCGGCTCGTTGAGCCTAACCGGGGAGCTGTTTTTT; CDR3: CSGSLSLTGELFF
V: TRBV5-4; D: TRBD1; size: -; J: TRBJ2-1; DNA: TGTGCCAGCAGCGTAGACAGGGGTGAGCAGTTCTTC; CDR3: CASSVDRGEQFF
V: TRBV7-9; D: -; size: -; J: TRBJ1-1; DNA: TGTGCCAGCAGCTTAGCGGTGAGGGAAGCTTTCTTT; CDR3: CASSLAVREAFF
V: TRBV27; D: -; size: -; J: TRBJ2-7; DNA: TGTGCCAGCAGTTTTAAGTCCTTCTACGAGCAGTACTTC; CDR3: CASSFKSFYEQYF
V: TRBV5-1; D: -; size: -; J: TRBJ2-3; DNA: TGCGCCAGCAGCTTGGAGCTCCCTGAAGCAGATACGCAGTATTTT; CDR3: CASSLELPEADTQYF
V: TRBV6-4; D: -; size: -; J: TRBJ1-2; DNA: TGTGCCAGCAGTGACCCTGGAGGTGGCTACACCTTC; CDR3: CASSDPGGGYTF
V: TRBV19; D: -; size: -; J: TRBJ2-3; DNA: TGTGCCAGTAGTATGACTTCGCCAGATACGCAGTATTTT; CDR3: CASSMTSPDTQYF
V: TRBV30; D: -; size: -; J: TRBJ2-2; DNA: TGTGCCTGGAGTGGGCTTCAGGGGAAGGTATCGAACACCGGGGAGCTGTTTTTT; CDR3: CAWSGLQGKVSNTGELFF
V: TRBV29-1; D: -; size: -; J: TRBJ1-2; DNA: TGCAGCGTGCCCTACCTCTATGGCTACACCTTC; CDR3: CSVPYLYGYTF
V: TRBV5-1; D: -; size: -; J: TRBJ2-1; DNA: TGCGCCAGCAGCTTGGGGCATTACAATGAGCAGTTCTTC; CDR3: CASSLGHYNEQFF
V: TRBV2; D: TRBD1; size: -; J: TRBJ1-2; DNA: TGTGCCAGCAGTGAACGGACAGGGGATGGCTACACCTTC; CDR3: CASSERTGDGYTF
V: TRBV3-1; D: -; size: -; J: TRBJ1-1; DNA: TGTGCCAGCAGCCAAGATGCCAGGGGGAACACTGAAGCTTTCTTT; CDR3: CASSQDARGNTEAFF
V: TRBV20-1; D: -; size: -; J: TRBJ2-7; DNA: TGCAGTGCTAGAGACCGGGGCGTGCCCCACGAGCAGTACTTC; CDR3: CSARDRGVPHEQYF
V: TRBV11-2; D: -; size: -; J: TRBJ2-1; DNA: TGTGCCAGCAGCTTAAATCCTTCCGCTGGGGATGAGCAGTTCTTC; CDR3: CASSLNPSAGDEQFF
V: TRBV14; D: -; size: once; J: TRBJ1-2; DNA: TGTGCCAGCAGCCAACCCGGGATTCATGGCTACACCTTC; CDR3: CASSQPGIHGYTF
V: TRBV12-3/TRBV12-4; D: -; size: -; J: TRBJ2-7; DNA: TGTGCCAGCAGCTTCTCAATTGACACCTACGAGCAGTACTTC; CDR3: CASSFSIDTYEQYF
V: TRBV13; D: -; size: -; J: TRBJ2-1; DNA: TGTGCCAGCAGCTTATGGGCGCAGGCGGGCAATGAGCAGTTCTTC; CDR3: CASSLWAQAGNEQFF
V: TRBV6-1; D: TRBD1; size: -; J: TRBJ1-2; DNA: TGTGCCAGCAACCGGGACAGTCTCTATGGCTACACCTTC; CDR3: CASNRDSLYGYTF
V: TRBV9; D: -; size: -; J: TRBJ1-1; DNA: TGTGCCAGCAGAGTTGGTGCAGGCGATTTGAACACTGAAGCTTTCTTT; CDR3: CASRVGAGDLNTEAFF
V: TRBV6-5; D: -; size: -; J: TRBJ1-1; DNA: TGTGCCAGCAGTGACTCTGCGGGACCTAACACTGAAGCTTTCTTT; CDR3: CASSDSAGPNTEAFF
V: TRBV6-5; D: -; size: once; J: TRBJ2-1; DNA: TGTGCCAGCAGCCACCATGCCAACAACAATGAGCAGTTCTTC; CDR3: CASSHHANNNEQFF
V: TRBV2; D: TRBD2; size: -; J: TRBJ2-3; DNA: TGTGCCAGCATTGGACTAGCGGGGCCAGATACGCAGTATTTT; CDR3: CASIGLAGPDTQYF
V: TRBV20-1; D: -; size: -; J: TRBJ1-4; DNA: TGCAGTGCTAGAGAGAGGGGGGGCAATGAAAAACTGTTTTTT; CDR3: CSARERGGNEKLFF
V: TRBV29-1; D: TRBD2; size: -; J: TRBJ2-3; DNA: TGCAGCGTTGACACTAGCGGGGGAATAGATACGCAGTATTTT; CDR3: CSVDTSGGIDTQYF
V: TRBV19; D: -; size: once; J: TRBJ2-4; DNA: TGTGCCAGTAGTATAGTAAGGGGGGTAGCCAAAAACATTCAGTACTTC; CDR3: CASSIVRGVAKNIQYF
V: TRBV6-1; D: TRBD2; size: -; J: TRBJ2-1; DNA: TGTGCCAGCAGTGAAGTAACTAGCGGGGGCGGATCTCAGTTCTTC; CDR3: CASSEVTSGGGSQFF
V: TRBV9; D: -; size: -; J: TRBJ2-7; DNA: TGTGCCAGCAGCGTAGCGTTGGGTAAGGAGCAGTACTTC; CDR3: CASSVALGKEQYF
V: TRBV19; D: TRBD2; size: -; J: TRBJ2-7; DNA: TGTGCCACCAGCTACGGGGGGAACTACGAGCAGTACTTC; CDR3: CATSYGGNYEQYF
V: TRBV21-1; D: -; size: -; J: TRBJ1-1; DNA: TGTGCCAGACGCCGCCCCCCAGCTTCACCGCAAATGAACACTGAAGCTTTCTTT; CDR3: CARRRPPASPQMNTEAFF
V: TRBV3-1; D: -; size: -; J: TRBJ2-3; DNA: TGTGCCAGCAGCCAACTTGGGGATACGCAGTATTTT; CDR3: CASSQLGDTQYF
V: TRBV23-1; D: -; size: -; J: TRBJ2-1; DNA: TGCGCCAGCACTCCCAAAGGGACTTACAATGAGCAGTTCTTC; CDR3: CASTPKGTYNEQFF
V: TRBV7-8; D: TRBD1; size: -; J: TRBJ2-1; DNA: TGTGCCAGCAGCTCCTGGGACAGGGTGGCGGATGAGCAGTTCTTC; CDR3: CASSSWDRVADEQFF
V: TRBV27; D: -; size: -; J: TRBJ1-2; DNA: TGTGCCAGCAGTCCCAACCCGGCAGTACTTAACTATGGCTACACCTTC; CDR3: CASSPNPAVLNYGYTF
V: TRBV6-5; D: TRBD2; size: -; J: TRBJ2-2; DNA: TGTGCCAGCCGGCCGGGACTAGCCACCGGGGAGCTGTTTTTT; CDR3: CASRPGLATGELFF
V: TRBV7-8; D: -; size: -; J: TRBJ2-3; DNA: TGTGCCAGCAGCCCCCCTATAAATACAGATACGCAGTATTTT; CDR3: CASSPPINTDTQYF
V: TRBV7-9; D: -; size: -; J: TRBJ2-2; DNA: TGTGCCAGCAGCTTCCAGCGAGACGCGGTGGTCGACACCGGGGAGCTGTTTTTT; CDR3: CASSFQRDAVVDTGELFF
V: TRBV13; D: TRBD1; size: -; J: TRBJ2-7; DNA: TGTGCCAGCAGCTCAAACACCGGGACAGGAGCCACCCCCTTCTACGAGCAGTACTTC; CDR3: CASSSNTGTGATPFYEQYF